The subject of this entry is one T cell receptor beta chain. The antigen remains unidentified. The data originate from a study of T cells after yellow fever vaccination. Study at large: Researchers used SMART-Seq v4 Ultra Low Input to prepare fractions that had low cell numbers. Whole-study findings and limits: Contaminating bulk clonotypes could be abundant in FACS-sorted repertoires. A secondary response was less intense yet reached its peak sooner, at day 5 versus 15. In post-booster samples, most primary-vaccination clones reappeared (roughly 96% CD4, approximately 91% CD8).

This CDR3 spans 14 amino acids. The germline CDR1 and CDR2 sequences are MGHDK and SYGVNS. The V gene end was trimmed by 3 bases and the J gene end by 4 bases; junction bases not matched to a gene: 6. Via MiXCR, TCRdb re-called the 5' RACE reads, giving one row per CDR3 protein. The data show 200,000 to 300,000 distinct CDR3 sequences, with 10% to 15% seen just once and 0.5% to 0.6% held by the top ten. The sequencing used CD4+ T cells sorted from PBMCs, collected 45 days after the yellow fever booster vaccination. The receptor was derived from a young man who received the YFV17D yellow fever vaccine. The J gene is TRBJ2-7, the V gene TRBV25-1, with 7 positions matching TRBD1. In DNA, the CDR3 is TGTGCCAGCAGTGAGCACGGGACAGCATACGAGCAGTACTTC. This sequence encodes CASSEHGTAYEQYF.